The 5 T cell receptor beta chains reported below all come from one sample, sequenced in a study of CD8+ T cells in alopecia areata. Extracted RNA was reverse transcribed, and the resulting cDNA served as sequencing template. Data came from immunoSEQ multiplex PCR; TCRdb stores just in-frame clones and leaves some out. The table lists more than 95,000 clones, roughly two fifths of them singletons. Source material: CD4+ T cells sorted from blood. These receptor sequences come from a human donor with alopecia areata.

This clone was counted a few times. The CDR3 region is CASRRTSGTDEQFF. The CDR3 coding sequence is TGTGCCAGCAGGCGGACTAGCGGGACGGATGAGCAGTTCTTC. The chain employs TRBV2 and TRBJ2-1; 12 bases align to TRBD2. CDR1 and CDR2 from the germline V gene are SNHLY and FYNNEI. This CDR3 has 14 residues. V gave up 6 bases and J gave up 8 bases; unmatched junction bases: 5.

This clone has more than one count but fewer than ten. The rearrangement uses TRBV7-2 and TRBJ2-1, with 8 positions matching TRBD1. This CDR3 has 12 amino acids. J gave up 8 bases and V 9 bases, and 6 bases lay outside the gene matches. The germline V gene has CDR1 SGHTA and CDR2 FQGNSA. This CDR3 reads CASRTGSDEQFF. In DNA form, the CDR3 reads TGTGCCAGTCGGACAGGGTCGGATGAGCAGTTCTTC.

The gene calls are TRBV6-5 and TRBJ2-7; 7 bases map to TRBD2. The CDR3 runs to 14 residues. Per the germline V gene, CDR1 is MNHEY and CDR2 is SVGAGI. Trimming cost V 7 bases and J 2 bases; bases outside gene matches: 8. CDR3 residues: CASTPTGGTYEQYF. DNA of the CDR3: TGTGCCAGCACTCCTACGGGGGGAACCTACGAGCAGTACTTC.

This clone was detected only a few times. This chain joins TRBV29-1 and TRBJ2-5; no clear D gene. TRBJ2-7 explains the end of the DNA better; the J call may be wrong. From germline, CDR1 is SQVTM and CDR2 ANQGSEA. There are 11 residues in the CDR3. This CDR3 reads CSAGYRSEQYF. CDR3 in DNA: TGCAGCGCTGGGTATCGGAGCGAGCAGTACTTC.

There are a few counts of this clone. At one end the junction does not follow the germline gene, possibly because of a read error. The chain uses TRBV7-7 and TRBJ2-5, with TRBD1 matching 8 bases. CDR1 SSHAT and CDR2 FNYEAQ come from the germline V gene (reference sequence). The CDR3 runs to 15 residues. The CDR3 region is CASSPEGQGRETQYF. CDR3 in DNA: TGCGCCAGCAGCCCGGAAGGACAGGGACGGGAGACCCAGTACTTC.